The clone carrying this T cell receptor (beta chain) has a handful of counts. The antigen remains unidentified. Here immunoSEQ multiplex PCR was the method, and the copy in TCRdb shows in-frame clones only, minus some. This sample has roughly 190,000 clones, with approximately 91% found just once. Germline V gene sequence: CDR1 LGHDT, CDR2 YNNKEL (reference sequence). This CDR3 has 12 residues. V was clipped by 4 bases and J by 0 bases, with 1 base between them. Second doses that came at about 4 or about 12 weeks were put together. The data derive from a study of T cell responses to AZD1222 COVID-19 vaccine. Study observations and caveats: Sampled repertoires all dated from after the peak T cell response. Reportedly, nearly half the spike-specific TCRs target unmutated variant regions.

The J gene is TRBJ1-3, the V gene TRBV3-1 (or the pseudogene TRBV3-2); the D is unclear. This TCR was recovered from an adult who received the AZD1222 COVID-19 vaccine. The sample here was peripheral blood, taken 28 days after the second AZD1222 dose. Here the CDR3 reads CASSLSGNTIYF. CDR3 DNA sequence: TGTGCCAGCAGCCTCTCTGGAAACACCATATATTTT.